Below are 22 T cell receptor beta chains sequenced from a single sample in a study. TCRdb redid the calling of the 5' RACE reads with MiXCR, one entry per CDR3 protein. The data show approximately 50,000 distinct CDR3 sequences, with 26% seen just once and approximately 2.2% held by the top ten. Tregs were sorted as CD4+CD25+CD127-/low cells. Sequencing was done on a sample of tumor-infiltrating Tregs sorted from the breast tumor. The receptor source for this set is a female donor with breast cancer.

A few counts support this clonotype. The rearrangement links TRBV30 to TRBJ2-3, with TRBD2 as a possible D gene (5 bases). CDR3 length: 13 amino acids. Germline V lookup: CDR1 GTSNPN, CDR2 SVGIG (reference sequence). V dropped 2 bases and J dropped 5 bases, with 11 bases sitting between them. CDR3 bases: TGTGCCTGGAGTTCAAACCGGGGAGATACGCAGTATTTT. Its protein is CAWSSNRGDTQYF. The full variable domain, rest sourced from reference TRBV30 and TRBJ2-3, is SQTIHQWPATLVQPVGSPLSLECTVEGTSNPNLYWYRQAAGRGLQLLFYSVGIGQISSEVPQNLSASRPQDRQFILSSKKLLLSDSGFYLCAWSSNRGDTQYFGPGTRLTVL.

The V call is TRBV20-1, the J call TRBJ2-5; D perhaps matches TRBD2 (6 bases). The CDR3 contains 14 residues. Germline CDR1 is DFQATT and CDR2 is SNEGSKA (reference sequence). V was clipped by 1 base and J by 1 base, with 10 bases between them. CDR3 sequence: CSARGKGLQETQYF. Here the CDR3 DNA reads TGCAGTGCTAGAGGCAAGGGACTCCAAGAGACCCAGTACTTC.

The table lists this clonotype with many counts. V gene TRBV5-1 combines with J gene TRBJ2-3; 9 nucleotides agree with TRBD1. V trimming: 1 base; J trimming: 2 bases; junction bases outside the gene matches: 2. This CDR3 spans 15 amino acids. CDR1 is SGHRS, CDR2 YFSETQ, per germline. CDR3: CASSLQQGATDTQYF. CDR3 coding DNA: TGCGCCAGCAGCTTGCAACAGGGGGCCACAGATACGCAGTATTTT. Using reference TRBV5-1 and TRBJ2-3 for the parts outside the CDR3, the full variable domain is KAGVTQTPRYLIKTRGQQVTLSCSPISGHRSVSWYQQTPGQGLQFLFEYFSETQRNKGNFPGRFSGRQFSNSRSEMNVSTLELGDSALYLCASSLQQGATDTQYFGPGTRLTVL.

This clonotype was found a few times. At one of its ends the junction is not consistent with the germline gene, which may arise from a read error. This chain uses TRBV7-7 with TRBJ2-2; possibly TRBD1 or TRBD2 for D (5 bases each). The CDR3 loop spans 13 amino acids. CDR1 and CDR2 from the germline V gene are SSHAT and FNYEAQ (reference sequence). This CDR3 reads CASSLEGSGELFF. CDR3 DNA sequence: TGTGCTAGCAGCTTAGAGGGGTCCGGGGAGCTGTTTTTT.

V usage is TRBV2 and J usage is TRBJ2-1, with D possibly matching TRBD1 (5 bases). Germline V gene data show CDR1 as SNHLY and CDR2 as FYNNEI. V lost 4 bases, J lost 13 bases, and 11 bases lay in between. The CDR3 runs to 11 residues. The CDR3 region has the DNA TGTGCCAGCAGTGCTCAGGGTGATCAGTTCTTC. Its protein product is CASSAQGDQFF.

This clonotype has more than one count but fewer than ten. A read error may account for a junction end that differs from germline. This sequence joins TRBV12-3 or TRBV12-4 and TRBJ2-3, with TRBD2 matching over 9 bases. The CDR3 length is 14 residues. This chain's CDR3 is CASSIAGEYSTQYF. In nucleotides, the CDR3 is TGTGCCAGCAGTATAGCGGGAGAGTACAGTACGCAGTATTTT.

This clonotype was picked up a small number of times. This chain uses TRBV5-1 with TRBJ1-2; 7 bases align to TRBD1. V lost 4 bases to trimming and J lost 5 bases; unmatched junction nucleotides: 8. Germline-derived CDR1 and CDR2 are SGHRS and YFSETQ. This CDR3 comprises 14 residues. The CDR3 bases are TGCGCCAGCAGCCGACTACAGGGGCGATATGGCTACACCTTC. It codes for CASSRLQGRYGYTF.

For the CDR3, the DNA is TGTGCCAGCAGTGAACGGGCCTCTGGGGCCAACGTCCTGACTTTC. Protein product: CASSERASGANVLTF. The rearrangement links TRBV6-4 to TRBJ2-6, with D uncertain. Trimming stripped 3 bases from V and 0 bases from J, with 6 bases between. Germline CDR1 and CDR2: MRHNA and SNTAGT. This CDR3 is 15 amino acids long.

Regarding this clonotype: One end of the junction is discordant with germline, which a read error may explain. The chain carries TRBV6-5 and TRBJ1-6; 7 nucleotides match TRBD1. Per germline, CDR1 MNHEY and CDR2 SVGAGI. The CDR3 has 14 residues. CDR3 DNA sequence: TGTACCAGCAGACCGACAGGGTTTGATTCACCCCTCCACTTT. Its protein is CTSRPTGFDSPLHF.

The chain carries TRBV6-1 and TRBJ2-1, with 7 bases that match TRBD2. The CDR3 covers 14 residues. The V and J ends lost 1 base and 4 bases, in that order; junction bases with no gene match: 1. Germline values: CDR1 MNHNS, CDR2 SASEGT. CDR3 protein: CASSEEAGYNEQFF. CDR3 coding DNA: TGTGCCAGCAGTGAAGAAGCGGGATACAATGAGCAGTTCTTC.

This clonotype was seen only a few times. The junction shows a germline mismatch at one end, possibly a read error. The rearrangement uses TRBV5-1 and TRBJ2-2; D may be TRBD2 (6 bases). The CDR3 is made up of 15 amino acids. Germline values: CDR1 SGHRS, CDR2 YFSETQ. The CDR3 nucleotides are TGCGCCGGCAGCCCGGGACTTCGAGACACCGGGGAGCTGTTTTTT. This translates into CAGSPGLRDTGELFF.

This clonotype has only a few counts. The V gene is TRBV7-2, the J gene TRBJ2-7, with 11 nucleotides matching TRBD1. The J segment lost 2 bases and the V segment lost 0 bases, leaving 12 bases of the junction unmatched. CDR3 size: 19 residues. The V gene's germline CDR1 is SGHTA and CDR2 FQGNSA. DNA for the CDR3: TGTGCCAGCAGCTTAGCCCCGGACAGGGGGCTAACCTCCACCTACGAGCAGTACTTC. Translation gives CASSLAPDRGLTSTYEQYF.

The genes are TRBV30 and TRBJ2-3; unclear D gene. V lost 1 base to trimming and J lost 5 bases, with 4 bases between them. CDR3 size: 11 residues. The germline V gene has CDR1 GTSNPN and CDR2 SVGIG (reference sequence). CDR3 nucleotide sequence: TGTGCCTGGAGTGGAGGAGATACGCAGTATTTT. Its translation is CAWSGGDTQYF. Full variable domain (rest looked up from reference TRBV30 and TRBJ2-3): SQTIHQWPATLVQPVGSPLSLECTVEGTSNPNLYWYRQAAGRGLQLLFYSVGIGQISSEVPQNLSASRPQDRQFILSSKKLLLSDSGFYLCAWSGGDTQYFGPGTRLTVL.

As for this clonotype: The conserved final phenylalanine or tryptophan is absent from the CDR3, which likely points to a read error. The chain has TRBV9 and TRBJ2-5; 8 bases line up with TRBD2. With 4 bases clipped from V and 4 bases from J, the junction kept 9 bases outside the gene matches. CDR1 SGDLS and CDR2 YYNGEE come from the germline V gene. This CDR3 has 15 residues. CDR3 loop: CASSLGQRETETQYL. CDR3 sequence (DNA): TGTGCCAGCAGCCTAGGTCAGCGGGAGACAGAGACCCAGTACCTC.

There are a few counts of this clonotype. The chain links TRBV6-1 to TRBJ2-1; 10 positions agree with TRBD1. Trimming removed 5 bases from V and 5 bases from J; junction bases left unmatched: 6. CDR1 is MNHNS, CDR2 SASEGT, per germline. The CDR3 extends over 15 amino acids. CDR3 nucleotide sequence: TGTGCCAGCAGTAAACCGGGACAGGGGAACAATGAGCAGTTCTTC. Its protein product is CASSKPGQGNNEQFF.

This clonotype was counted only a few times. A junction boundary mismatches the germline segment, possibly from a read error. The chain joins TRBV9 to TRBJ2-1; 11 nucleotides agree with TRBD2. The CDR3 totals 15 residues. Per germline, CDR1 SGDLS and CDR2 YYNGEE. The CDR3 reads CASSFGLAGFNERFF. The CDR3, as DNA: TGTGCCAGCAGCTTCGGACTAGCGGGTTTCAATGAGCGGTTCTTC.

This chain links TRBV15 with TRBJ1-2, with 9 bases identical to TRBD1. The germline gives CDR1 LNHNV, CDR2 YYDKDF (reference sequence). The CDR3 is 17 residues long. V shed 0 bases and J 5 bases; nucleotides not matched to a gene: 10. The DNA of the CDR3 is TGTGCCACCAGCAGAGATGAAACCTTGACAGGGGGTTATGGCTACACCTTC. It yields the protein CATSRDETLTGGYGYTF.

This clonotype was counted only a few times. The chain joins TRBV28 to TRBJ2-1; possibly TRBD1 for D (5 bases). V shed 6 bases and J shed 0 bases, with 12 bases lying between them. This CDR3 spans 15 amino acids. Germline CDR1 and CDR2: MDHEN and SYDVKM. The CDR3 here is CASSPDSSSYNEQFF. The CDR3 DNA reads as TGTGCCAGCAGCCCCGACAGCTCCTCCTACAATGAGCAGTTCTTC.

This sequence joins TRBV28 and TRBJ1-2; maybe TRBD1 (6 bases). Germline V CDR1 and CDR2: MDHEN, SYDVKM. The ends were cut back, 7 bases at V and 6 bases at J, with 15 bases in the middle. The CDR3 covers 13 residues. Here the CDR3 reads CASTHRAPHGYTF. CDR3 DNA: TGTGCCAGCACACACAGGGCCCCTCATGGCTACACCTTC.

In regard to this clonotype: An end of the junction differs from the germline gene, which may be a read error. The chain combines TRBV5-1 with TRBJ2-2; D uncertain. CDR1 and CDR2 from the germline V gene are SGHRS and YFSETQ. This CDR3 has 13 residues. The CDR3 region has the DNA TGTGCCAGCAGCTTGGCCCACACCGGGGAGCTGTTTTTT. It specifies CASSLAHTGELFF.

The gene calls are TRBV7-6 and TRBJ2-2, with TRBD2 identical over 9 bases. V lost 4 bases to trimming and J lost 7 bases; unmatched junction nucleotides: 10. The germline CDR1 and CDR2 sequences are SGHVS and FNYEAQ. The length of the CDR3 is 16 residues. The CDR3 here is CASSSRPSGTIGELFF. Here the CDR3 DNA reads TGTGCCAGCAGCTCAAGGCCTAGCGGGACGATCGGGGAGCTGTTTTTT.

CDR3 DNA: TGTGCCAGCAGTCCCGGGACATCGATCTCTGGGGCCAACGTCCTGACTTTC. Protein sequence: CASSPGTSISGANVLTF. The chain links TRBV5-4 to TRBJ2-6, with D possibly being TRBD1 (6 bases). Germline loops: CDR1 SGHNT, CDR2 YYREEE (reference sequence). The CDR3 is 17 residues long. The V end lost 5 bases, the J end lost 0 bases, and 15 bases lay between the germline ends.